The present entry profiles one TCR beta chain with its context. Antigen: not known. The CDR3 runs 13 residues. Trimming took 2 bases from V and 7 from J, leaving 12 bases between them. The germline V gene has CDR1 PRHDT and CDR2 FYEKMQ (reference sequence). This specimen comes from a study of shared clonotypes between healthy human individuals. Overall study: Per donor, CD8 memory used one plate, CD8 naive used two, CD4 memory used three and CD4 naive used three.

Splitting of each subset's genomic DNA was done evenly across several immunoSEQ plates. Some 30,000 T cell genomes, or 200 ng DNA, went into the sorted-subset replicate PCRs. The assay was immunoSEQ multiplex PCR, and TCRdb's table has in-frame clones only and misses some. The sample shows 1,500,000 or so clones, approximately 98.5% of them seen only once. Findings and limits, study-wide: Clonotypes that were shared across four donors made up roughly 5% of naive CD4 clonotypes.

The sequence derives from a young man in good health. Sequenced: naive CD4+ T cells sorted from blood. Indicated subset: CD45RA+ positively selected. The genes are TRBV13 and TRBJ2-7; D might be TRBD1 (6 bases). The CDR3 DNA reads TGTGCCAGCAGCTTATTCGGCACAGGGGAGCAGTACTTC. Protein product: CASSLFGTGEQYF.